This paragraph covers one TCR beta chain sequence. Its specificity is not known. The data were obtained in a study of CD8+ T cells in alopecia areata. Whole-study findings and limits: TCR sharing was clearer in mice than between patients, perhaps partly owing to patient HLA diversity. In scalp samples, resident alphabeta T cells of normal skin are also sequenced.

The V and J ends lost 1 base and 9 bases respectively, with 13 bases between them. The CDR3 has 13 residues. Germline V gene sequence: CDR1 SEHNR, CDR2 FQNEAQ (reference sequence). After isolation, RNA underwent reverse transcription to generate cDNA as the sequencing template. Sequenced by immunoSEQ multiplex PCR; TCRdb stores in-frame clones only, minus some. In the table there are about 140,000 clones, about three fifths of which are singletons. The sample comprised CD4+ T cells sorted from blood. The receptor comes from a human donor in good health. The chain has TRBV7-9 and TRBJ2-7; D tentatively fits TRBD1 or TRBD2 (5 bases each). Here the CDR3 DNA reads TGTGCCAGCAGCTTAGGGGACCGGTTGGGGCAGTACTTC. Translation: CASSLGDRLGQYF. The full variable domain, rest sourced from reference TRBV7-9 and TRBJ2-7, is DTGVSQNPRHKITKRGQNVTFRCDPISEHNRLYWYRQTLGQGPEFLTYFQNEAQLEKSRLLSDRFSAERPKGSFSTLEIQRTEQGDSAMYLCASSLGDRLGQYFGPGTRLTVT.